What follows are 26 T cell receptor beta chains derived from one specimen sequenced in a study of CD8 T cells in ankylosing spondylitis. No antigen has been assigned to these receptors. TCRdb analysed the 5' RACE reads with MiXCR anew, one entry per CDR3 protein. The repertoire holds under 950,000 distinct CDR3 sequences, with under 20% as singletons. Study observations and caveats: A TCR beta motif made of fewer than ten highly homologous variants seemed typical of ankylosing spondylitis blood.

Sequenced sample: blood, either unsorted or a sorted T cell fraction (not recorded which). These receptors came from a male donor with ankylosing spondylitis.

This clonotype has more than one count but fewer than ten. The gene calls are TRBV12-3 or TRBV12-4 and TRBJ2-5; D call uncertain. The CDR3 extends over 11 amino acids. V was trimmed by 9 bases and J by 5 bases, leaving 10 bases between them. Here the CDR3 DNA reads TGTGCCAGTGAGGATTCGGAGACCCAGTACTTC. Translated, it gives CASEDSETQYF.

This clonotype showed up just a few times. The rearrangement links TRBV27 to TRBJ1-1; 8 nucleotides line up with TRBD1. This CDR3 has 13 amino acids. The junction had 3 bases not matched to a gene; V was cut back by 8 bases and J by 1 base. In germline, CDR1 is MNHEY, CDR2 SMNVEV (reference sequence). The CDR3 sequence is CASGQGRNTEAFF. The CDR3 DNA sequence: TGTGCCAGCGGACAGGGTAGGAACACTGAAGCTTTCTTT.

The gene calls are TRBV12-3 or TRBV12-4 and TRBJ1-1; D call uncertain. Trimming took off 5 bases at V and 4 bases at J, with 11 bases between the two ends. The CDR3 loop spans 13 amino acids. This chain's CDR3 is CASSPAVTTEAFF. In DNA, the CDR3 is TGTGCCAGCAGTCCCGCAGTGACCACTGAAGCTTTCTTT.

This rearrangement joins TRBV5-1 to TRBJ2-6, with a tentative D call TRBD1 (5 bases). The CDR3 contains 16 residues. With 4 bases removed from V and 0 bases from J, the gap between germline ends came to 11 bases. Looked up from germline, CDR1 is SGHRS and CDR2 is YFSETQ. The DNA of the CDR3 is TGCGCCAGCAGCGAACAGGCTTCCTCTGGGGCCAACGTCCTGACTTTC. Encoded protein: CASSEQASSGANVLTF.

This clonotype appeared a few times. The rearrangement joins TRBV3-1 to TRBJ1-1; D unresolved. Germline lookup yields CDR1 LGHDT and CDR2 YNNKEL (reference sequence). CDR3 size: 15 residues. V was trimmed by 0 bases and J by 0 bases, leaving 8 bases between them. The CDR3 DNA is TGTGCCAGCAGCCAAGAGGCAAAGGTGAACACTGAAGCTTTCTTT. This codes for CASSQEAKVNTEAFF.

This clonotype has more than one count but fewer than ten. J is TRBJ2-7 and V is TRBV12-3 or TRBV12-4, with D perhaps being TRBD1 or TRBD2 (5 bases each). The V end lost 6 bases, the J end lost 3 bases, and 24 bases lay between the germline ends. The CDR3 loop spans 17 amino acids. In DNA, the CDR3 is TGTGCCAGCAGCCCCTCCCAGGGAGCTAGCCCTAGCTACGAGCAGTACTTC. This gives the protein CASSPSQGASPSYEQYF.

The CDR3 protein is CASSPRTGAMNTEAFF. The DNA of the CDR3 is TGCGCCAGCAGCCCACGGACAGGGGCCATGAACACTGAAGCTTTCTTT. V is TRBV5-1 and J is TRBJ1-1; the match to TRBD1 covers 9 bases. Per the germline V gene, CDR1 is SGHRS and CDR2 is YFSETQ. The CDR3 has 16 residues. The V and J ends lost 4 bases and 0 bases, in that order; junction bases with no gene match: 7. Based on the CDR3 plus reference TRBV5-1 and TRBJ1-1, the full variable domain is KAGVTQTPRYLIKTRGQQVTLSCSPISGHRSVSWYQQTPGQGLQFLFEYFSETQRNKGNFPGRFSGRQFSNSRSEMNVSTLELGDSALYLCASSPRTGAMNTEAFFGQGTRLTVV.

The chain joins TRBV4-3 to TRBJ2-1; D possibly corresponds to TRBD1 (5 bases). CDR3 length: 16 residues. Germline V gene lookup returns CDR1 LGHNA and CDR2 YSLEER. With 0 bases removed from V and 3 bases from J, the gap between germline ends came to 12 bases. CDR3 coding DNA: TGCGCCAGCAGCCAAGATTCGCAGGGCCACTACAATGAGCAGTTCTTC. Translation: CASSQDSQGHYNEQFF.

This clonotype has just a few counts. The chain employs TRBV30 and TRBJ1-2; D gene ambiguous. CDR1 GTSNPN and CDR2 SVGIG come from the germline V gene (reference sequence). Trimming removed 6 bases from V and 2 bases from J, with 19 bases in between. This CDR3 has 15 residues. CDR3: CACQVPNQRNYGYTF. CDR3 DNA: TGTGCCTGCCAGGTCCCGAACCAACGAAACTATGGCTACACCTTC.

This rearrangement joins TRBV4-3 to TRBJ2-3; the match to TRBD2 covers 10 bases. The CDR3 length is 20 residues. J gave up 2 bases and V 4 bases, and 18 bases lay outside the gene matches. Germline CDR1 reads LGHNA; CDR2 reads YSLEER. Here the CDR3 DNA reads TGCGCCAGCAGCCCTCAAGCTGGGGGGGTCGGACTAGCGGACACAGATACGCAGTATTTT. Translation: CASSPQAGGVGLADTDTQYF.

This clonotype was counted a few times. The chain combines TRBV27 with TRBJ1-1; D perhaps matches TRBD1 (5 bases). CDR1 is MNHEY, CDR2 SMNVEV, per germline (reference sequence). The V gene lost 3 bases and the J gene lost 6 bases, with 17 bases spanning the gap. This CDR3 spans 15 amino acids. As DNA, the CDR3 is TGTGCCAGCAGTTTTTTATCTGCGCGGGACCCTGAAGCTTTCTTT. As protein: CASSFLSARDPEAFF.

J is TRBJ2-5 and V is TRBV5-1, with a weak D call TRBD2 (6 bases). Germline CDR1 is SGHRS and CDR2 is YFSETQ. The ends were cut back, 3 bases at V and 9 bases at J, with 21 bases in the middle. The CDR3 runs to 15 residues. CDR3 protein: CASSSGTGGLGSQYF. The CDR3 bases are TGCGCCAGCAGCTCCGGGACTGGGGGTTTGGGGTCCCAGTACTTC.

This clonotype was observed a handful of times. The chain joins TRBV29-1 to TRBJ2-1; the match to TRBD1 covers 8 bases. CDR3 length equals 16 residues. Germline V lookup: CDR1 SQVTM, CDR2 ANQGSEA. J gave up 3 bases and V 3 bases, and 10 bases lay outside the gene matches. The CDR3 sequence: CSVEGSPGGYYNEQFF. The CDR3 nucleotides are TGCAGCGTTGAGGGAAGCCCAGGGGGCTACTACAATGAGCAGTTCTTC.

This clonotype has just a few counts. V gene TRBV7-8 combines with J gene TRBJ1-1; TRBD1 is a possible D gene (5 bases). V lost 5 bases and J 8 bases, leaving 15 bases between the germline ends. The CDR3 consists of 13 residues. The germline V gene encodes CDR1 SGHVS and CDR2 FQNEAQ. CDR3 bases: TGTGCCAGCAGCCTCGGGACTCCTCTAGAAGCTTTCTTT. Amino acids: CASSLGTPLEAFF.

This sequence joins TRBV5-1 and TRBJ1-5; 8 bases fit TRBD1. CDR1 and CDR2 (germline): SGHRS, YFSETQ. V shed 0 bases, J shed 7 bases, and the junction held 9 bases outside the gene matches. The CDR3 has 16 residues. The chain's CDR3 is CASSLDSAGGGQPQHF. CDR3 DNA: TGCGCCAGCAGCTTGGACTCCGCAGGGGGCGGGCAGCCCCAGCATTTT.

This clonotype was found a few times. The J gene is TRBJ2-1, the V gene TRBV24-1; 8 positions agree with TRBD1. The germline V gene has CDR1 KGHDR and CDR2 SFDVKD. The CDR3 sequence is 16 residues long. V gave up 4 bases and J gave up 5 bases; unmatched junction bases: 9. For the CDR3, the DNA is TGTGCCACCAGTGACGTTGGACAGGGTCGGGACAATGAGCAGTTCTTC. Translation gives CATSDVGQGRDNEQFF.

This clonotype turned up a few times. V and J are TRBV15 and TRBJ2-5; no clear D gene. The ends were cut back, 0 bases at V and 5 bases at J, with 13 bases in the middle. The CDR3 has 15 amino acids. The germline V gene has CDR1 LNHNV and CDR2 YYDKDF (reference sequence). CDR3 nucleotides: TGTGCCACCAGCAGAGATCCTACAACAAGTGAGACCCAGTACTTC. Protein product: CATSRDPTTSETQYF.

The V gene is TRBV9, the J gene TRBJ2-1; D is perhaps TRBD2 (6 bases). In germline, CDR1 is SGDLS, CDR2 YYNGEE. CDR3 length: 19 residues. Trimming took 4 bases from V and 1 from J, leaving 24 bases between them. The DNA of the CDR3 is TGTGCCAGCAGCCACCCGAGGAGCGGGTACCGGACTTCCTACAATGAGCAGTTCTTC. Translation gives CASSHPRSGYRTSYNEQFF.

The V gene is TRBV7-8, the J gene TRBJ1-1, with 9 bases that match TRBD1. CDR1 is SGHVS, CDR2 FQNEAQ, per germline. CDR3 length: 13 residues. Trimming cost V 7 bases and J 6 bases; bases outside gene matches: 6. Written as DNA, the CDR3 is TGTGCCAGCAACCCGACAGGGGGGCCTGAAGCTTTCTTT. Encoded protein: CASNPTGGPEAFF.

V is TRBV11-2 and J is TRBJ2-5; 10 positions agree with TRBD2. After removal of 5 bases from V and 0 bases from J, the junction contained 6 bases not matched to a gene. In germline, CDR1 is SGHAT, CDR2 FQNNGV. The CDR3 spans 16 residues. CDR3 region: CASSRRLAGYQETQYF. The CDR3 DNA is TGTGCCAGCAGCCGAAGACTAGCGGGTTACCAAGAGACCCAGTACTTC.

This clonotype has only one observation. This chain uses TRBV12-3 or TRBV12-4 with TRBJ1-5; D is ambiguous. V was shortened by 10 bases and J by 0 bases, with 22 bases between the two germline ends. The CDR3 runs 17 residues. The CDR3 sequence is CAISPRTRKYSNQPQHF. DNA for the CDR3: TGTGCCATCAGCCCGAGGACCCGAAAGTATAGCAATCAGCCCCAGCATTTT.

The rearrangement joins TRBV4-2 to TRBJ2-6; D is unclear. The ends were cut back, 0 bases at V and 0 bases at J, with 6 bases in the middle. The CDR3 is made up of 16 amino acids. CDR1 is LGHNA, CDR2 YNFKEQ, per germline. The CDR3 loop is CASSQEQTSGANVLTF. CDR3 DNA sequence: TGTGCCAGCAGCCAAGAACAAACCTCTGGGGCCAACGTCCTGACTTTC.

The rearrangement links TRBV20-1 to TRBJ1-1; a possible D gene is TRBD1 (5 bases). This CDR3 contains 14 residues. Trimming cost V 0 bases and J 0 bases, with 8 bases left between them. Germline CDR1 and CDR2: DFQATT and SNEGSKA (reference sequence). Here the CDR3 reads CSARDRGLNTEAFF. The CDR3 bases are TGCAGTGCTAGAGATCGGGGGTTGAACACTGAAGCTTTCTTT.

This clonotype was seen more than once but under ten times. This chain links TRBV6-1 with TRBJ2-2, with D perhaps TRBD2 (5 bases). This CDR3 has 15 residues. V was cut by 5 bases and J by 6 bases, with 16 bases left in between. CDR1 and CDR2 from the germline V gene are MNHNS and SASEGT. DNA of the CDR3: TGTGCCAGCAGTAGACCGGACTCCCGTTCCGGGGAGCTGTTTTTT. Residues: CASSRPDSRSGELFF.

This clonotype was observed a handful of times. This chain links TRBV11-3 with TRBJ2-5; 9 positions agree with TRBD1. CDR1 is SGHNT and CDR2 is YENEEA in the germline V gene. J lost 4 bases, V lost 7 bases, and 4 bases had no gene match. The CDR3 spans 13 residues. This CDR3 reads CASKGQGGETQYF. CDR3 coding DNA: TGTGCCAGCAAGGGACAGGGCGGAGAGACCCAGTACTTC.

This clonotype was recorded many times. This chain joins TRBV3-1 and TRBJ1-2, with TRBD1 as a possible D gene (5 bases). Germline-derived CDR1 and CDR2 are LGHDT and YNNKEL (reference sequence). The CDR3 runs 13 residues. V was shortened by 0 bases and J by 5 bases, with 7 bases between the two germline ends. As DNA, the CDR3 is TGTGCCAGCAGCCAAGATGGGGCATATGGCTACACCTTC. Translation gives CASSQDGAYGYTF.